This T cell receptor (beta chain) is from a study of CD8 T cells in ankylosing spondylitis. The study, taken as a whole, reports: Earlier studies detected some motif variants in reactive arthritis synovial fluid and blood.

CDR3 length: 13 residues. Between the trimmed V and J ends, which lost 4 bases and 6 bases, there was a span of 13 bases. CDR1 MGHRA and CDR2 YSYEKL come from the germline V gene. TCR beta libraries were made by quantitative 5'-RACE with molecular barcodes. TCRdb re-analysed the 5' RACE reads in MiXCR, keeping a single row per CDR3 protein. This sample has a few hundred thousand distinct CDR3 sequences, with 15% to 20% found just once. Concerning this clonotype: Its target is not known.

The sequenced material came from blood, either unsorted or a sorted T cell fraction (not recorded which). The V gene is TRBV4-1, the J gene TRBJ2-7; tentative D call: TRBD1 (6 bases). The sequence came from a male donor with ankylosing spondylitis or in good health (not recorded which). The CDR3 DNA sequence: TGCGCCAGCAGCCTCGATATAGGGGGCGAGCAGTACTTC. This gives the protein CASSLDIGGEQYF.